The clone carrying this T cell receptor (beta chain) was seen once. The data derive from a study of control samples from healthy donors and cancer patients. Here immunoSEQ multiplex PCR was the method, and the copy in TCRdb shows in-frame clones only, minus some. The table records 100,000 to 150,000 clones, roughly nine tenths of them present only once. The V end was cut by 3 bases, the J end by 6 bases, with 10 bases between. Looked up from germline, CDR1 is SGHTA and CDR2 is FQGTGA. The CDR3 spans 13 residues. The sequenced sample consisted of blood. This TCR came from a man aged 18 to 29 in good health. V is TRBV7-3 and J is TRBJ2-3; tentative D call: TRBD1 (5 bases). The CDR3 sequence is CASSFPGRDTQYF. The CDR3 coding sequence is TGTGCCAGCAGCTTTCCAGGGCGCGATACGCAGTATTTT.